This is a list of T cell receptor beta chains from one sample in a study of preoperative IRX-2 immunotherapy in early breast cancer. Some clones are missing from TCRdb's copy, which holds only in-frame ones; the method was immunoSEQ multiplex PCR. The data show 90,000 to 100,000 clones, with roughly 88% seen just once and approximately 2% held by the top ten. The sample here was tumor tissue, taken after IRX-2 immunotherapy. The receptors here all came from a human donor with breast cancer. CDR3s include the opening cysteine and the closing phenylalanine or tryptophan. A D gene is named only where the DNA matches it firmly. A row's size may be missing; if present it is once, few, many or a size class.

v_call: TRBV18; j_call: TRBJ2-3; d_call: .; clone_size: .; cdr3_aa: CASTAGVGTDTQYF; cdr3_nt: TGTGCCAGCACAGCCGGGGTTGGAACAGATACGCAGTATTTT
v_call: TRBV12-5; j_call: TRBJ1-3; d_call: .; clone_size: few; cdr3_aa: CASGFSSGNTIYF; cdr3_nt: TGTGCTAGTGGTTTTAGCTCTGGAAACACCATATATTTT
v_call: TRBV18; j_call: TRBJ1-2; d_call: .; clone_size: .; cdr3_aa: CASSPSQGKNGYTF; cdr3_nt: TGTGCCAGCTCACCATCGCAGGGGAAGAATGGCTACACCTTC
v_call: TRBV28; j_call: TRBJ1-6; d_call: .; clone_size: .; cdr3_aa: CAMSRGDSPLHF; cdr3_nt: TGTGCCATGTCGAGGGGAGATTCACCCCTCCACTTT
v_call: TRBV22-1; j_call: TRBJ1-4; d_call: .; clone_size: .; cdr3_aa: CASRTVRGSSLATNEKLFF; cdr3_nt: TGTGCCAGCAGGACCGTCAGGGGCAGCTCTCTTGCGACTAATGAAAAACTGTTTTTT
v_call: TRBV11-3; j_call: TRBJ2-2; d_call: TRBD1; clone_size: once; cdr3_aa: CASRLRQGGGGELFF; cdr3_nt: TGTGCCAGCAGACTTAGACAGGGTGGCGGCGGGGAGCTGTTTTTT
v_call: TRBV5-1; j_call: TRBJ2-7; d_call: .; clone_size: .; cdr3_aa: CASSWVWDPSGEQYF; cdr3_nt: TGCGCCAGCAGCTGGGTCTGGGACCCTTCTGGGGAGCAGTACTTC
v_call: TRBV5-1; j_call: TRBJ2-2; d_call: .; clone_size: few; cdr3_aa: CASSKRLDLGELFF; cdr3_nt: TGCGCCAGCAGCAAAAGACTAGATCTCGGGGAGCTGTTTTTT
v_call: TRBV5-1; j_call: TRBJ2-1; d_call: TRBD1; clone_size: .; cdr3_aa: CASSPGTGVNEQFF; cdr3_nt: TGCGCCAGCAGCCCTGGGACAGGGGTCAATGAGCAGTTCTTC
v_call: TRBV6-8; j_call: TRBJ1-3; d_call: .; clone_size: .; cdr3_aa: CASSSGYSGNTIYF; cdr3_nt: TGTGCCAGCAGTTCGGGGTACTCTGGAAACACCATATATTTT
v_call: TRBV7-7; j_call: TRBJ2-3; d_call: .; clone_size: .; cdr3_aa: CASSLDGQNTDTQYF; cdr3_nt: TGTGCCAGCAGCCTGGACGGACAAAACACAGATACGCAGTATTTT
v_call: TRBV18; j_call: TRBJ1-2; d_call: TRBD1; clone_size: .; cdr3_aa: CASSFSTGGSYGYTF; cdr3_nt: TGTGCCAGCTCATTCTCGACAGGGGGTTCTTATGGCTACACCTTC
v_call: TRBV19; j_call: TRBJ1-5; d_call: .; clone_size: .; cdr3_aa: CASSRVGNSNQPQHF; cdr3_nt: TGTGCCAGTAGTAGGGTAGGGAATAGCAATCAGCCCCAGCATTTT
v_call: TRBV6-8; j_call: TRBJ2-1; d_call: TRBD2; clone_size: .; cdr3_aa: CASSRGGLADLYNEQFF; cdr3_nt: TGTGCCAGCAGTAGGGGGGGACTAGCGGATTTATACAATGAGCAGTTCTTC
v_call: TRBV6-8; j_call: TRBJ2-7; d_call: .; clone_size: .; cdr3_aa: CASSASVSSSYEQYF; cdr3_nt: TGTGCCAGCTCCGCTAGCGTTTCGAGCTCCTACGAGCAGTACTTC
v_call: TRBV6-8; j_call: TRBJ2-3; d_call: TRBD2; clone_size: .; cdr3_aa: CASSYSFGGSRSTQYF; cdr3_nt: TGTGCCAGCAGTTACTCGTTCGGCGGGAGCCGGTCCACGCAGTATTTT
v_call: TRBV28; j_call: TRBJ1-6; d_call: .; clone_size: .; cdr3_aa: CASSLGPGVRSPLHF; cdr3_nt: TGTGCCAGCAGTTTAGGGCCAGGGGTTAGATCACCCCTCCACTTT
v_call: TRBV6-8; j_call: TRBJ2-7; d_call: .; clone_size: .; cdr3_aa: CASTQRRRSYEQYF; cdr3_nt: TGTGCCAGCACGCAAAGGCGCAGGAGCTACGAGCAGTACTTC
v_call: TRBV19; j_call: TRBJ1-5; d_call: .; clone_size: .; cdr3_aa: CASSITEGYTPQHF; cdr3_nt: TGTGCCAGTAGTATCACCGAGGGCTATACGCCCCAGCATTTT
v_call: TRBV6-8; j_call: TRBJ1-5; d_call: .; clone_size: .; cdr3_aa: CASSPQVANQPQHF; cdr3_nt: TGTGCCAGCAGCCCACAGGTTGCCAATCAGCCCCAGCATTTT
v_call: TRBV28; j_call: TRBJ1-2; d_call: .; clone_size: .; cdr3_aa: CASSLLAGKDNYGYTF; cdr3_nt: TGTGCCAGCAGTTTATTAGCAGGAAAAGATAACTATGGCTACACCTTC
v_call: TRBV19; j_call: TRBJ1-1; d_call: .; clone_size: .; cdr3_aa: CASSIGWSTEAFF; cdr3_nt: TGTGCCAGTAGTATAGGGTGGAGCACTGAAGCTTTCTTT
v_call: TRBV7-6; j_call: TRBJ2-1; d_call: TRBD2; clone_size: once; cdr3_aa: CASSSSLAGGNEQFF; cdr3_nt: TGTGCCAGCAGCTCCTCTCTAGCGGGGGGGAATGAGCAGTTCTTC
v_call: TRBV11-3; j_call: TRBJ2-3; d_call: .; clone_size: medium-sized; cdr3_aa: CASSPYKGADTQYF; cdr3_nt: TGTGCCAGCAGCCCCTATAAAGGGGCAGATACGCAGTATTTT
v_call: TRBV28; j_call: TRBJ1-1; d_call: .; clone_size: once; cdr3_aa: CASSLDRCEAFF; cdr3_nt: TGTGCCAGCAGTTTGGACCGCTGTGAAGCTTTCTTT
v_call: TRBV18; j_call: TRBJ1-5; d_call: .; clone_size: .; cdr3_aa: CASSPGGVSNQPQHF; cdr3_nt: TGTGCCAGCTCACCCGGTGGGGTTAGCAATCAGCCCCAGCATTTT
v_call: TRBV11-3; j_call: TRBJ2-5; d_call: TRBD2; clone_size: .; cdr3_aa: CASSLKSSGQETQYF; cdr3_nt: TGTGCCAGCAGCTTGAAGTCTAGCGGGCAAGAGACCCAGTACTTC
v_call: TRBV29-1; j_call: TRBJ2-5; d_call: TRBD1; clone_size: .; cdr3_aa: CSLSDRGASETQYF; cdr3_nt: TGCAGCCTCTCGGACAGGGGGGCTTCCGAGACCCAGTACTTC
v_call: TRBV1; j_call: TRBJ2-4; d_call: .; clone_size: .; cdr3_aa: CASSQPGTSSNIQYF; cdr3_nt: TGCGCCAGCAGCCAACCCGGGACTAGCTCGAACATTCAGTACTTC
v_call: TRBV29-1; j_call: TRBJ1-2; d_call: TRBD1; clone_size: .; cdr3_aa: CSVVTGVGYGYTF; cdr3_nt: TGCAGCGTTGTAACAGGGGTAGGCTATGGCTACACCTTC
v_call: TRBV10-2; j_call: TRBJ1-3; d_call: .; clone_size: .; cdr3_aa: CASSDPRRSGNTIYF; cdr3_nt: TGCGCCAGCAGCGACCCTCGGCGCTCTGGAAACACCATATATTTT
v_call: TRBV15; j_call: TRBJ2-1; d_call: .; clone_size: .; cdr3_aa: CATSREGRSNEQFF; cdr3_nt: TGTGCCACCAGCAGAGAGGGACGGAGCAATGAGCAGTTCTTC
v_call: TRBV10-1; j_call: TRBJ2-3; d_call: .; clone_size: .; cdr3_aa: CASSEGYTQYF; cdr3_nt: TGCGCCAGCAGTGAGGGGTATACGCAGTATTTT
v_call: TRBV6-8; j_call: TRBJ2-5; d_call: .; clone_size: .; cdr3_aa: CAISMQQETQYF; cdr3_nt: TGTGCCATCAGTATGCAGCAAGAGACCCAGTACTTC
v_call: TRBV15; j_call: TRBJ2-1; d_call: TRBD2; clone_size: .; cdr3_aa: CATSRSGLAATTNEQFF; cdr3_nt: TGTGCCACCAGCAGATCGGGACTAGCGGCTACTACCAATGAGCAGTTCTTC
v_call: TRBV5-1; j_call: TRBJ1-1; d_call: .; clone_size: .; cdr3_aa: CASSLDWGRGTEAFF; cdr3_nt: TGCGCCAGCAGCTTGGACTGGGGGCGCGGCACTGAAGCTTTCTTT
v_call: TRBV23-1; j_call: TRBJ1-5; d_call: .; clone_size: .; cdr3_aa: CASSQDLTWGQPQHF; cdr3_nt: TGCGCCAGCAGCCAAGATTTGACTTGGGGTCAGCCCCAGCATTTT
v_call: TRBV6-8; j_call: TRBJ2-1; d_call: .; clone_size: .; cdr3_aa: CATVNRVDEQFF; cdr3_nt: TGTGCCACCGTAAACAGGGTTGATGAGCAGTTCTTC
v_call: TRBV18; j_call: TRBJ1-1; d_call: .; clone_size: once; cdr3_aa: CASSPRAGEAFF; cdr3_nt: TGTGCCAGCTCACCTCGGGCCGGTGAAGCTTTCTTT
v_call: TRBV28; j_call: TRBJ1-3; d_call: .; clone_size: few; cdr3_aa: CASSPPPRVRSGNTIYF; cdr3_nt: TGTGCCAGCAGTCCTCCCCCTCGCGTGCGTTCTGGAAACACCATATATTTT
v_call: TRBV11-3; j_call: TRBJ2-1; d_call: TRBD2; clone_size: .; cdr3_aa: CASSSLAGEVDEQFF; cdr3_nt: TGTGCCAGCAGCTCTCTAGCGGGAGAGGTCGATGAGCAGTTCTTC
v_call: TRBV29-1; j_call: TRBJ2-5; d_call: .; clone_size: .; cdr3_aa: CSVDTRGETQYF; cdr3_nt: TGCAGCGTTGACACCCGGGGGGAGACCCAGTACTTC
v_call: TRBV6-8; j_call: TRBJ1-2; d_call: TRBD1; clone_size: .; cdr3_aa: CASRSTGVTYGYTF; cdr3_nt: TGTGCCAGCAGGTCAACAGGGGTTACCTATGGCTACACCTTC
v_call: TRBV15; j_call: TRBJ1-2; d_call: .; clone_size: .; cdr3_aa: CATSRGNMVSGYTF; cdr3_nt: TGTGCCACCAGCAGAGGTAATATGGTTTCGGGCTACACCTTC
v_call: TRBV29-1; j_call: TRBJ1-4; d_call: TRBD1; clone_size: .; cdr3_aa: CSATGSDEKLFF; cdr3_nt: TGCAGCGCGACAGGGTCGGATGAAAAACTGTTTTTT
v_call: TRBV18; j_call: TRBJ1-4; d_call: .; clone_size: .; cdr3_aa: CASSPPGLGGEKLFF; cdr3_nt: TGTGCCAGCTCACCACCGGGATTGGGAGGAGAAAAACTGTTTTTT
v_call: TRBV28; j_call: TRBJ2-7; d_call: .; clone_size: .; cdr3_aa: CASIPFSGRSSYEQYF; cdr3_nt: TGTGCCAGCATCCCTTTCTCGGGGCGGAGCTCCTACGAGCAGTACTTC
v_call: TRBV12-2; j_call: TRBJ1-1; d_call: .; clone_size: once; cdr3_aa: CATSAGPGNTEAFF; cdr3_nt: TGTGCCACATCTGCGGGCCCCGGGAACACTGAAGCTTTCTTT
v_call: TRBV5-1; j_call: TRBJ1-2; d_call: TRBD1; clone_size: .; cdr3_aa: CASSLGGTGGEGYTF; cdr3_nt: TGCGCCAGCAGCTTGGGTGGGACAGGGGGCGAAGGCTACACCTTC
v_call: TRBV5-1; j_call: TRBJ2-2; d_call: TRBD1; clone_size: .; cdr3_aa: CASSTGTGGIGELFF; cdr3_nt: TGCGCCAGCAGCACCGGGACAGGGGGAATCGGGGAGCTGTTTTTT
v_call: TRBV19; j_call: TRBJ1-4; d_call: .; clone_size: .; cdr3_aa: CASSPSNEKLFF; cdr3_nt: TGTGCCAGTAGTCCATCTAATGAAAAACTGTTTTTT
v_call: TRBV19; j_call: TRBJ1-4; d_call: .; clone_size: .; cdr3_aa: CASKGRVNEKLFF; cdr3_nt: TGTGCCAGTAAGGGCAGGGTGAATGAAAAACTGTTTTTT
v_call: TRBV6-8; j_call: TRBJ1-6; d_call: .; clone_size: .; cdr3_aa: CAITPQGGSPLHF; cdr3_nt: TGTGCCATCACTCCCCAGGGTGGCTCACCCCTCCACTTT
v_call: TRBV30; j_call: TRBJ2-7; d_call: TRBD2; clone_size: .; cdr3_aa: CAWSTTSGRARQYF; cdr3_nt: TGTGCCTGGTCCACAACTAGCGGGAGGGCCCGGCAGTACTTC
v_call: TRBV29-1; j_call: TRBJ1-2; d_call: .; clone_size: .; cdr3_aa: CSVEALANYGYTF; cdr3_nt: TGCAGCGTTGAGGCCTTAGCTAACTATGGCTACACCTTC